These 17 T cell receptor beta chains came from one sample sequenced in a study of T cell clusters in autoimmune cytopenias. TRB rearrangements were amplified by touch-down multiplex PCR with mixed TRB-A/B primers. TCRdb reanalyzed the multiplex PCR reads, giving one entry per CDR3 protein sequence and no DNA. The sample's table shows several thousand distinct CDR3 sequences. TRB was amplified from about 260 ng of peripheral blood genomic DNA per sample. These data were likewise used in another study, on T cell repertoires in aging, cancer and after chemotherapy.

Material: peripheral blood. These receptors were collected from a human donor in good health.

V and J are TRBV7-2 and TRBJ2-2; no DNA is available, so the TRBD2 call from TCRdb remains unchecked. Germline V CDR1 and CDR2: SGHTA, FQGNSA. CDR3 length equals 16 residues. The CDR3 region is CASILAAGGGTGELFF.

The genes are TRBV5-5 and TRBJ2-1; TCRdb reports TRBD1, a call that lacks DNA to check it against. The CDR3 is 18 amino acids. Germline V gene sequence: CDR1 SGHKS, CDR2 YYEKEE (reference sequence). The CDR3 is CASSLGGLPGGGDNEQFF.

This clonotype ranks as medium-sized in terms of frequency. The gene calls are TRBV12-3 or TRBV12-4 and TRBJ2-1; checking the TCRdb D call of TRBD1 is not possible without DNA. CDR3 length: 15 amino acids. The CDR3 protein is CASSSAGGTYNEQFF.

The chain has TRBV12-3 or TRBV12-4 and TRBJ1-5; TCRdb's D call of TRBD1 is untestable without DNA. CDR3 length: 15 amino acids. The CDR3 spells CASSTQGVSNQPQHF.

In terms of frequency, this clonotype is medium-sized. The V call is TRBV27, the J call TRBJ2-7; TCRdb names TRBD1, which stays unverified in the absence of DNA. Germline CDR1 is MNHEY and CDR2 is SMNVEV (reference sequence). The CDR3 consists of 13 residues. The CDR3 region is CASRKQGGYEQYF.

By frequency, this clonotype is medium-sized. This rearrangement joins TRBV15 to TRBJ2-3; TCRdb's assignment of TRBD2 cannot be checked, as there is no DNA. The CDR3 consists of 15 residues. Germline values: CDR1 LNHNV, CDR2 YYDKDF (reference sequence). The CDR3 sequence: CATSRGASSTDTQYF.

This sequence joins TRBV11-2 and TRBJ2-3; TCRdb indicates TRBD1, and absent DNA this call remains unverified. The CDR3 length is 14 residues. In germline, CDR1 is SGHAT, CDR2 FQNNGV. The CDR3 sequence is CASSLGTGPDTQYF.

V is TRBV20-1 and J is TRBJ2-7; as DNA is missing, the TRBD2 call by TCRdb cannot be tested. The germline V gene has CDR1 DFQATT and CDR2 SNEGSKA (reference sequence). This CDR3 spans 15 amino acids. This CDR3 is CSASGASGGAYEQYF.

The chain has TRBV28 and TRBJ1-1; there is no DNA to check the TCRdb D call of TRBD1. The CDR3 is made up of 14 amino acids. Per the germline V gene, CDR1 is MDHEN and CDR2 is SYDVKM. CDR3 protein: CASSLTGMNTEAFF.

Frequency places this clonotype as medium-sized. The CDR3 region is CASSKYGGLGTSTDTQYF. J is TRBJ2-3 and V is TRBV6-5; the TCRdb call, TRBD2, lacks DNA for checking. Germline CDR1 reads MNHEY; CDR2 reads SVGAGI. The CDR3 runs 18 residues.

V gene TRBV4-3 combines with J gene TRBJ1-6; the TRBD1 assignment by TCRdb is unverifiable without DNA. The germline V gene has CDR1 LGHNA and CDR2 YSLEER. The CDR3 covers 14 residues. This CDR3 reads CASSLNRANSPLHF.

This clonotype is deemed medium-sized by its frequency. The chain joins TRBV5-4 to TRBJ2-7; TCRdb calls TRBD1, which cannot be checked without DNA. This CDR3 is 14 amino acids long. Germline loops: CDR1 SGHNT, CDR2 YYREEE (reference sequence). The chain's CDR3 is CASSLNREPYEQYF.

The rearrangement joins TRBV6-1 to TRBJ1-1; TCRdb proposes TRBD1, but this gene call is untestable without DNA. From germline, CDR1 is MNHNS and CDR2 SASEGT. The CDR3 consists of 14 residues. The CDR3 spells CASSEVRGRGEAFF.

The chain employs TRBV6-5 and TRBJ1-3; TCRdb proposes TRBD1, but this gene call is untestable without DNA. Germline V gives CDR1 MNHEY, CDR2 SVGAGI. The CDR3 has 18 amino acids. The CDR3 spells CASSPRSRDLRSGNTIYF.

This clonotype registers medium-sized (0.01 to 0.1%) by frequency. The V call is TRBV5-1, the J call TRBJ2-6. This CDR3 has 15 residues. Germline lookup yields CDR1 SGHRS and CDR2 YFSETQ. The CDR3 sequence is CASSLEGTGANVLTF.

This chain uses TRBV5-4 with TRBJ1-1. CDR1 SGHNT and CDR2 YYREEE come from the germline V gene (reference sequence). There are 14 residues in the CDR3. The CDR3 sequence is CASSFRTVNTEAFF. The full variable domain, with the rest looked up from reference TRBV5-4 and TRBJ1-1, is ETGVTQSPTHLIKTRGQQVTLRCSSQSGHNTVSWYQQALGQGPQFIFQYYREEENGRGNFPPRFSGLQFPNYSSELNVNALELDDSALYLCASSFRTVNTEAFFGQGTRLTVV.

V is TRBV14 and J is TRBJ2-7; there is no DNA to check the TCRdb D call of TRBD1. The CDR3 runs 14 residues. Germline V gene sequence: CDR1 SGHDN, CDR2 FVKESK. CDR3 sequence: CASSPSVSGSEQYF.